This paragraph covers one T cell receptor beta chain sequence. Its cognate antigen has yet to be identified. Per-base qualities were not stored, and no clone one base away is much larger. Systemically healthy Caucasian individuals from Russia, 39 in total and aged roughly 6 to 95 years, were included as donors. Each donor gave 8 to 10 milliliters of peripheral blood, collected into EDTA-treated Vacutainer tubes. PBMCs were isolated by Ficoll-Paque density-gradient centrifugation, with at least 6 million obtained per sample. Total RNA, at least 6 micrograms per sample, was extracted from PBMCs with Trizol reagent. Naive CD45RAhigh/CD27high T cell percentages were measured by flow cytometry on a PBMC aliquot from every donor. The data were obtained in a study of blood T cells in healthy people across ages (dated by TCRdb to between 2015 and 2016). About the full investigation: In model experiments, template switching captured roughly one uniquely barcoded TCR beta cDNA molecule for every two T cells. The study measured age-related changes in TCR beta repertoire diversity using deep sequencing normalized with unique cDNA molecular identifiers. Donors were grouped into four age groups: young (average roughly 17 years), middle-aged (roughly 38), aged (62) and long-lived (over 80). To avoid experimental bias, donors of different ages were randomly spread across the sequencing lanes. The study analyzed two additional independent replicas of 1 million unique cDNA reads from the same blood draw for two donors, one aged 18 to 30 and one aged 80 or older. Broad study findings and their caveats: Total diversity estimates from one million sequenced T cells were considered lower bounds and underestimates. Because the CMV infection status of the donors was unknown, age-related changes in expanded clonotypes may potentially have been confounded. The percentage of naive T cells measured by flow cytometry correlated strongly with observed TCR beta diversity. Compared with the aged group, more naive CD4+ T cells, fewer expanded clones and increased TCR diversity were shown by the long-lived group, suggesting age selection. Because profiling used bulk unsorted PBMCs, naive and antigen-experienced compartments could not be compared conclusively. Observed TCR beta diversity per million T cells fell roughly linearly with age, and a significant reduction was already apparent by age around 44.

The library came from 5' RACE. Sequencing instrument: Illumina HiSeq 2500. The second PCR ran for about 7 to 11 cycles and used a J-beta primer mix along with a sample-barcoded 5' primer. A unique molecular identifier was introduced onto each TCR beta cDNA molecule by a template-switch 5' adaptor carrying 12 random nucleotides. At least 2.5 million CDR3-containing paired-end reads were obtained from each sample. The Mint cDNA synthesis kit, primed by a TRBC-specific oligonucleotide, was used to synthesize first-strand cDNA from all RNA. All cDNA was treated with uracil-DNA glycosylase and then went through a first 18-cycle PCR with the universal primers M1SS and BC2_uni_R. The published analysis was carried out like this. For normalization, 1 million high-quality reads, each with a distinct molecular identifier, were randomly selected from each sample. Instead of being binned into consensus sequences, reads that shared molecular identifiers were thrown out. MiTCR, with a Q25 quality threshold and the strictest error-elimination algorithm, was used for CDR3 identification, clonotype clustering and error correction. A nonparametric unseen species model with Euler transformation was used to estimate a lower bound on total TCR beta diversity. Using fastp trimming at Q25 and MiXCR clonotype assembly, TCRdb reanalyzed the public sequencing data and kept in-frame beta chains. Each CDR3 protein gets just one entry, which takes the most common genes and DNA from the rows behind it. TCRdb's processing, not the study's, gives the V and J calls here. The sample has approximately 1,000,000 distinct CDR3 sequences on record, around two fifths of them singletons. Of the sample, under 15% falls within the top ten clones.

CDR3 length: 15 amino acids, cysteine to phenylalanine. Left in the record is the CDR3 DNA by itself, 45 bases read in frame from the first base. The germline V gene provides CDR1 SGHRS and CDR2 YFSETQ. The V end gives up 0 bases and the J end 5 bases, leaving 4 bases in the junction not matched to a gene. This TCR came from a man in his late teens or twenties in good health. Sequencing was carried out using blood. The chain employs TRBV5-1 and TRBJ2-3, and 9 junction bases match TRBD1. The CDR3 in this case is CASSLGGQGGDTQYF. The DNA is as follows: TGCGCCAGCAGCTTGGGGGGACAGGGAGGAGATACGCAGTATTTT.